This T cell receptor beta chain was sequenced during a study of T cell responses to AZD1222 COVID-19 vaccine. Study-level background: Researchers grouped second doses given at about 4 or about 12 weeks into one pool.

Regarding the study as a whole: Scientists sampled the repertoires only once the peak T cell response had passed. Close to half of spike-specific TCRs reportedly recognize unmutated variant regions. Spike-specific TCR breadth rose after two AZD1222 doses, and depth rose as well.

The CDR3 is 14 residues long. In germline, CDR1 is SGDLS, CDR2 YYNGEE. V was pared by 0 bases and J by 8 bases, with 11 bases between. Concerning this clone: Its cognate antigen is unknown.

Sequencing was performed with immunoSEQ multiplex PCR; in TCRdb, only in-frame clones are kept and a portion is missing. The repertoire holds approximately 110,000 clones, with about nine tenths as singletons. This receptor was obtained from an adult in good health. The chain has TRBV9 and TRBJ2-2; either TRBD1 or TRBD2 may supply D (5 bases each). The sequencing here drew on peripheral blood, taken on day 0 of AZD1222 vaccination. As DNA, the CDR3 is TGTGCCAGCAGCGTAGCAGGGACCGGGGGGGAGCTGTTTTTT. Its protein is CASSVAGTGGELFF.